Sequencing of this TCR beta chain was carried out in a study of blood T cell repertoires in COVID-19. Study as a whole: Specimens from acute and convalescent COVID-19 originated in the United States, Italy and Spain.

This clone occurred once. Across about two dozen US areas, participants ranged in age from roughly 18 to 89 years. Grouping used clinical history reported by participants in a survey and questionnaire. Recovered status applied to Cohort 3 donors who had two consecutive negative PCRs. It also applied to those with clearance or with symptom resolution. Profiling relied on immunoSEQ multiplex PCR, and the TCRdb table lists in-frame clones only, not all of them. This sample yields around 480,000 clones, of which roughly 87% are seen a single time; 0.65% to 0.9% belongs to the top ten. The receptor comes from a woman between 18 and 29 years old who had recovered from COVID-19. Sequenced: PBMCs or T cells enriched from blood (not recorded which).

The CDR3 sequence: CASSLGILAVGNEQFF. In DNA, the CDR3 is TGTGCCAGCAGCTTAGGGATCCTAGCGGTGGGCAATGAGCAGTTCTTC. The V call is TRBV11-2, the J call TRBJ2-1; the match to TRBD2 covers 7 bases. Germline V gene lookup returns CDR1 SGHAT and CDR2 FQNNGV. With 1 base clipped from V and 6 bases from J, the junction kept 9 bases outside the gene matches. CDR3 length: 16 residues.